The 18 T cell receptor beta chains reported below all come from one sample, sequenced in a study of blood T cell repertoires in COVID-19. Profiling relied on immunoSEQ multiplex PCR, and the TCRdb table lists in-frame clones only, not all of them. Of roughly 110,000 clones in the sample, roughly 80% were seen once. The material sequenced was peripheral blood. The receptor set was obtained from a woman aged 55-70 years with acute or convalescent COVID-19.

This chain joins TRBV19 and TRBJ1-1, with D unclear. With 7 bases removed from V and 2 bases from J, the gap between germline ends came to 8 bases. The CDR3 has 12 amino acids. The germline V gene has CDR1 LNHDA and CDR2 SQIVND (reference sequence). This CDR3 is CASKRPNTEAFF. The CDR3 DNA reads as TGTGCCAGTAAGAGGCCCAACACTGAAGCTTTCTTT.

CDR3 bases: TGTGCCAGCAGTCCGAGTACAGGGGGTCAAACTATCCTCTCCTACGAGCAGTACTTC. It encodes CASSPSTGGQTILSYEQYF. The chain recombines TRBV6-6 with TRBJ2-7; TRBD1 agrees at 8 bases. Germline CDR1 is MNHNY and CDR2 is SVGAGI (reference sequence). This CDR3 has 19 amino acids. V lost 5 bases to trimming and J lost 0 bases; unmatched junction nucleotides: 18.

This chain joins TRBV7-6 and TRBJ2-2; 10 bases fit TRBD2. After removal of 1 base from V and 5 bases from J, the junction contained 7 bases not matched to a gene. This CDR3 comprises 17 residues. CDR1 is SGHVS and CDR2 is FNYEAQ in the germline V gene. The CDR3 here is CASSLVVASGRTGELFF. In DNA, the CDR3 is TGTGCCAGCAGCTTAGTGGTGGCTAGCGGGAGAACCGGGGAGCTGTTTTTT.

The chain recombines TRBV9 with TRBJ1-1, with 9 bases identical to TRBD1. CDR3 length equals 14 residues. V lost 6 bases, J lost 2 bases, and 5 bases stayed unmatched. CDR1 is SGDLS and CDR2 is YYNGEE in the germline V gene. Here the CDR3 DNA reads TGTGCCAGCACCCGGACAGGGGCCAACACTGAAGCTTTCTTT. Protein: CASTRTGANTEAFF. The whole variable domain, filled in from reference TRBV9 and TRBJ1-1, reads DSGVTQTPKHLITATGQRVTLRCSPRSGDLSVYWYQQSLDQGLQFLIQYYNGEERAKGNILERFSAQQFPDLHSELNLSSLELGDSALYFCASTRTGANTEAFFGQGTRLTVV.

The CDR3 region is CASSWDRMGATEAFF. The CDR3 DNA is TGTGCCAGCAGCTGGGACAGGATGGGGGCCACTGAAGCTTTCTTT. V gene TRBV5-6 combines with J gene TRBJ1-1; TRBD1 agrees at 8 bases. Germline trimming cut 3 bases from V and 4 bases from J; bases unmatched to any gene: 8. Germline assignment: CDR1 SGHDT and CDR2 YYEEEE. The CDR3 loop spans 15 amino acids.

DNA of the CDR3: TGTGCCTGGATAGTACAGGTTGAAGCTTTCTTT. Its translation is CAWIVQVEAFF. The chain employs TRBV30 and TRBJ1-1; D may be TRBD1 (5 bases). The V gene lost 4 bases and the J gene lost 7 bases, with 10 bases spanning the gap. The germline gives CDR1 GTSNPN, CDR2 SVGIG (reference sequence). The length of the CDR3 is 11 residues.

This clone was seen only once. The CDR3 here is CSPCATASYEQYF. CDR3 DNA sequence: TGCAGCCCCTGCGCTACCGCCTCCTACGAGCAGTACTTC. V is TRBV29-1 and J is TRBJ2-7, with D unclear. The germline V gene has CDR1 SQVTM and CDR2 ANQGSEA. The V gene lost 8 bases and the J gene lost 0 bases, with 14 bases spanning the gap. The CDR3 is 13 amino acids.

The chain has TRBV6-1 and TRBJ1-5; maybe TRBD1 (5 bases). The germline CDR1 and CDR2 sequences are MNHNS and SASEGT. The CDR3 has 14 amino acids. Trimming stripped 1 base from V and 11 bases from J, with 15 bases between. This CDR3 is CASSEVGQGKTQHF. CDR3 sequence (DNA): TGTGCCAGCAGTGAAGTGGGCCAGGGAAAAACCCAGCATTTT.

This clone was picked up a small number of times. The chain links TRBV18 to TRBJ1-4; no firm D call. CDR3 length: 14 amino acids. The V gene's germline CDR1 is KGHSH and CDR2 LQKENI. V was shortened by 3 bases and J by 7 bases, with 12 bases between the two germline ends. The DNA for the CDR3 is TGTGCCAGCTCACCGGGAGGGCCTAGTGAAAAACTGTTTTTT. Amino acids: CASSPGGPSEKLFF.

This chain links TRBV27 with TRBJ2-3; TRBD2 matches 10 bases. The CDR3 extends over 15 amino acids. V shed 5 bases and J 3 bases; nucleotides not matched to a gene: 5. Germline-derived CDR1 and CDR2 are MNHEY and SMNVEV (reference sequence). The CDR3 bases are TGTGCCAGCAGTACTCCGACTAGCGGGACAGATACGCAGTATTTT. It translates to CASSTPTSGTDTQYF.

This rearrangement joins TRBV7-9 to TRBJ2-5; perhaps TRBD2 as D (6 bases). V was shortened by 4 bases and J by 5 bases, with 17 bases between the two germline ends. This CDR3 spans 15 amino acids. Germline values: CDR1 SEHNR, CDR2 FQNEAQ (reference sequence). Here the CDR3 reads CASSSRSSDLETQYF. CDR3 nucleotides: TGTGCCAGCAGCTCGAGATCTAGCGATCTGGAGACCCAGTACTTC.

This chain uses TRBV9 with TRBJ2-7; TRBD2 agrees at 9 bases. The germline gives CDR1 SGDLS, CDR2 YYNGEE. Unmatched junction bases numbered 16, after V lost 4 bases and J lost 5 bases. The CDR3 runs to 17 residues. Here the CDR3 reads CASSPPRASGARHEQYF. The CDR3 region has the DNA TGTGCCAGCAGCCCCCCCAGGGCTAGCGGGGCGAGACACGAGCAGTACTTC.

The V call is TRBV5-1, the J call TRBJ2-1; no firm D call. The CDR3 length is 14 residues. V shed 4 bases and J shed 4 bases, with 12 bases lying between them. The germline CDR1 and CDR2 sequences are SGHRS and YFSETQ. The CDR3 reads CASSASTTYNEQFF. In DNA, the CDR3 is TGCGCCAGCAGCGCGTCGACAACATACAATGAGCAGTTCTTC.

This clone was picked up a small number of times. The chain carries TRBV11-2 and TRBJ2-1, with 15 positions matching TRBD2. The CDR3 sequence is 15 residues long. The germline V gene has CDR1 SGHAT and CDR2 FQNNGV. Germline trimming cut 4 bases from V and 11 bases from J; bases unmatched to any gene: 6. The CDR3, as DNA: TGTGCCAGCAGCTCCGGGACTAGCGGGGGGATTAAGCAGTTCTTC. This translates into CASSSGTSGGIKQFF.

This sequence joins TRBV9 and TRBJ2-5, with 10 bases aligning to TRBD2. CDR1 is SGDLS, CDR2 YYNGEE, per germline. CDR3 size: 16 residues. V shed 4 bases and J 2 bases; nucleotides not matched to a gene: 8. CDR3 protein: CASSPGVSGRQETQYF. For the CDR3, the DNA is TGTGCCAGCAGCCCAGGGGTTAGCGGGAGGCAAGAGACCCAGTACTTC.

The genes are TRBV7-9 and TRBJ2-5, with D possibly being TRBD2 (6 bases). V was cut by 2 bases and J by 1 base, with 14 bases left in between. Looked up from germline, CDR1 is SEHNR and CDR2 is FQNEAQ (reference sequence). CDR3 length equals 16 residues. The CDR3 spells CASSLSPRTTQETQYF. The CDR3 bases are TGTGCCAGCAGCTTATCTCCGCGGACTACCCAAGAGACCCAGTACTTC.

This clone has just a few counts. The rearrangement joins TRBV11-3 to TRBJ2-1; no reliable D call. Trimming cost V 6 bases and J 4 bases, with 10 bases left between them. The CDR3 length is 13 residues. Germline lookup yields CDR1 SGHNT and CDR2 YENEEA. The chain's CDR3 is CASSKTQYNEQFF. Written as DNA, the CDR3 is TGTGCCAGCAGTAAAACACAATACAATGAGCAGTTCTTC.

The chain combines TRBV24-1 with TRBJ1-5; no clear D gene. Trimming took off 4 bases at V and 0 bases at J, with 6 bases between the two ends. Germline CDR1 is KGHDR and CDR2 is SFDVKD. This CDR3 has 14 amino acids. CDR3 sequence: CATSDSYSNQPQHF. In nucleotides, the CDR3 is TGTGCCACCAGTGACAGTTATAGCAATCAGCCCCAGCATTTT.